This T cell receptor (beta chain) was observed in a study of cytomegalovirus exposure and HLA in healthy donors. Turning to the study itself: The 120 validation repertoires were produced on the same platform as the 550 to 750 repertoires of the first cohort. This was reported in a later analysis. Study conclusions and caveats: The dataset shows that most TCR sequences were rare, while some public TCRs occurred in many donors. Cytomegalovirus status, reportedly, was diagnosed with high specificity and sensitivity by the classifier. The study put under 200 TCR beta chains on its list as cytomegalovirus-associated.

To note about this clone: Its antigen is still unknown. One end of the junction does not line up with germline, which may come from a read error.

In germline, CDR1 is SNHLY, CDR2 FYNNEI. This CDR3 spans 11 amino acids. The table came from immunoSEQ multiplex PCR; TCRdb's copy has only in-frame clones and leaves some out. The data show more than 95,000 clones, with approximately 85% seen just once and 4% to 6% held by the top ten. The sequenced sample was PBMCs. This chain connects TRBV2 to TRBJ1-2, with D maybe TRBD1 (5 bases). This TCR came from a man between 18 and 29 years old in good health and CMV-seronegative. The CDR3 spells CASSDRAQGSF. CDR3 DNA sequence: TGTGCCAGCAGTGATCGCGCGCAGGGCAGCTTC.